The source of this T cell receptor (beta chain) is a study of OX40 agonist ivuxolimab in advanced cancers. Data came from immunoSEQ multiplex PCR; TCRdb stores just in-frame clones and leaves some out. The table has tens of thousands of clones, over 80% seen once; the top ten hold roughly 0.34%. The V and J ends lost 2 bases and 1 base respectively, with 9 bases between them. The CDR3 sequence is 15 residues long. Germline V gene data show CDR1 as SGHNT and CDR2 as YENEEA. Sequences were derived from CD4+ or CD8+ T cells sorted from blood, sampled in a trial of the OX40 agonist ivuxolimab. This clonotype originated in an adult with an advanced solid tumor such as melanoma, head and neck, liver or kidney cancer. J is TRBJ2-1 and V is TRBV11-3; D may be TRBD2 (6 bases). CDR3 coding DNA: TGTGCCAGCAGCTTAAGGGACTCTTCCTACAATGAGCAGTTCTTC. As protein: CASSLRDSSYNEQFF.